What follows are 19 T cell receptor beta chains derived from one specimen sequenced in a study of shared clonotypes between healthy human individuals. Libraries were prepared by immunoSEQ multiplex PCR; TCRdb keeps only in-frame clonotypes and omits some of them. The sample contains some 2,100,000 clones, approximately 95% of which appear only once. Sequenced material: naive CD4+ T cells sorted from blood. As for subset: CD45RA+ positively selected. The source of these receptors is a man between 18 and 35 years old in good health.

The V gene is TRBV6-6, the J gene TRBJ2-7, with TRBD1 matching over 10 bases. The CDR3 sequence is 14 residues long. CDR1 is MNHNY, CDR2 SVGAGI, per germline (reference sequence). Germline trimming cut 4 bases from V and 3 bases from J; bases unmatched to any gene: 3. The CDR3 region has the DNA TGTGCCAGCAGTTCCGGGACAGGGGTCTACGAGCAGTACTTC. Translated: CASSSGTGVYEQYF.

V and J are TRBV30 and TRBJ1-6; weak D call: TRBD1 (6 bases). CDR3 length: 14 amino acids. Germline-derived CDR1 and CDR2 are GTSNPN and SVGIG (reference sequence). V was pared by 2 bases and J by 7 bases, with 12 bases between. This CDR3 is CAWSSGVGNSPLHF. The CDR3 DNA follows: TGTGCCTGGAGTTCAGGGGTTGGGAATTCACCCCTCCACTTT.

J is TRBJ2-7 and V is TRBV2; D ambiguous. Germline V lookup: CDR1 SNHLY, CDR2 FYNNEI. The ends were cut back, 3 bases at V and 3 bases at J, with 6 bases in the middle. The CDR3 covers 12 residues. The CDR3 DNA reads TGTGCCAGCAGTGAGACGATCTACGAGCAGTACTTC. Protein sequence: CASSETIYEQYF.

The V gene is TRBV27, the J gene TRBJ2-7; 8 positions match TRBD1. Trimming cost V 5 bases and J 5 bases; bases outside gene matches: 11. The CDR3 totals 15 residues. From germline, CDR1 is MNHEY and CDR2 SMNVEV (reference sequence). The CDR3 region has the DNA TGTGCCAGCAGTCCTAGCCAGGACAGGGTCCACGAGCAGTACTTC. Residues: CASSPSQDRVHEQYF.

This rearrangement joins TRBV6-1 to TRBJ1-1; D might be TRBD1 (6 bases). V was trimmed by 0 bases and J by 4 bases, leaving 12 bases between them. Germline assignment: CDR1 MNHNS and CDR2 SASEGT. This CDR3 has 15 amino acids. CDR3 DNA: TGTGCCAGCAGTGAAGCGCACAGGGTCGGCACTGAAGCTTTCTTT. Translation: CASSEAHRVGTEAFF.

V and J are TRBV12-1 and TRBJ2-3; no DNA check was done on the table's D call, TRBD1. TRBV12-1 is termed a pseudogene. The CDR3 contains 17 residues. The DNA for the CDR3 is TGTGCCAGCAGCTCCCCCGGGACACCTCTTTACACAGATACGCAGTATTTT. Amino acid sequence: CASSSPGTPLYTDTQYF.

The chain recombines TRBV27 with TRBJ2-7, with 9 nucleotides matching TRBD1. The CDR3 is 15 amino acids. Germline trimming cut 5 bases from V and 2 bases from J; bases unmatched to any gene: 7. Germline V gives CDR1 MNHEY, CDR2 SMNVEV (reference sequence). The CDR3 region has the DNA TGTGCCAGCAGTGAAGGACGGACAGGGGCCTACGAGCAGTACTTC. It specifies CASSEGRTGAYEQYF.

With regard to this clone: The sample contains more than one DNA sequence encoding this CDR3. J is TRBJ1-5 and V is TRBV5-4; perhaps TRBD1 as D (5 bases). CDR1 and CDR2 from the germline V gene are SGHNT and YYREEE (reference sequence). This CDR3 has 13 amino acids. The V end lost 4 bases, the J end lost 1 base, and 6 bases lay between the germline ends. The CDR3 here is CASSRDSNQPQHF. CDR3 in DNA: TGTGCCAGCAGCAGGGACAGCAATCAGCCCCAGCATTTT.

The J gene is TRBJ1-1, the V gene TRBV10-3; D is perhaps TRBD1 (5 bases). CDR1 ENHRY and CDR2 SYGVKD come from the germline V gene. The CDR3 spans 17 residues. V was cut by 4 bases and J by 0 bases, with 18 bases left in between. CDR3 amino acids: CAISGDWGFTMNTEAFF. The CDR3 DNA reads as TGTGCCATCAGTGGGGATTGGGGCTTCACCATGAACACTGAAGCTTTCTTT.

This clone was detected a few times. Different DNA sequences within this sample yield the same CDR3. The V and J genes are TRBV25-1 and TRBJ2-7; D is uncertain. Germline V gives CDR1 MGHDK, CDR2 SYGVNS. Trimming left V 3 bases short and J 0 bases short, with 6 bases between. The CDR3 length is 13 residues. The CDR3 region is CASSEAASYEQYF. CDR3 nucleotides: TGTGCCAGCAGTGAGGCAGCCTCCTACGAGCAGTACTTC.

CDR3 amino acids: CASSKENSITYNSPLHF. In nucleotides, the CDR3 is TGTGCCAGCAGCAAAGAAAACAGTATAACCTATAATTCACCCCTCCACTTT. The chain recombines TRBV21-1 with TRBJ1-6; whether TRBD1, the table's D call, matches the DNA was not checked. TRBV21-1 has pseudogene status. The CDR3 is 17 amino acids.

V usage is TRBV11-2 and J usage is TRBJ1-1, with TRBD1 matching over 8 bases. CDR1 is SGHAT, CDR2 FQNNGV, per germline. The V and J ends lost 4 bases and 4 bases, in that order; junction bases with no gene match: 5. CDR3 length: 14 amino acids. The CDR3 coding sequence is TGTGCCAGCAGCTCCATAACAGGGGGCACTGAAGCTTTCTTT. Translation: CASSSITGGTEAFF.

The chain recombines TRBV7-3 with TRBJ1-1; unclear D gene. Germline V gene data show CDR1 as SGHTA and CDR2 as FQGTGA. V was cut by 3 bases and J by 0 bases, with 8 bases left in between. The CDR3 length is 14 residues. CDR3 amino acids: CASSFNSLNTEAFF. CDR3 nucleotide sequence: TGTGCCAGCAGCTTCAACAGCCTGAACACTGAAGCTTTCTTT.

The rearrangement links TRBV7-9 to TRBJ1-2; no clear D. The CDR3 contains 13 residues. V was clipped by 5 bases and J by 6 bases, with 13 bases between them. CDR1 is SEHNR and CDR2 is FQNEAQ in the germline V gene (reference sequence). The chain's CDR3 is CASSNTLFDGYTF. The CDR3 DNA sequence: TGTGCCAGCAGCAATACCCTCTTTGATGGCTACACCTTC. The full variable domain, its missing parts supplied by reference TRBV7-9 and TRBJ1-2, is DTGVSQNPRHKITKRGQNVTFRCDPISEHNRLYWYRQTLGQGPEFLTYFQNEAQLEKSRLLSDRFSAERPKGSFSTLEIQRTEQGDSAMYLCASSNTLFDGYTFGSGTRLTVV.

V gene TRBV5-4 combines with J gene TRBJ1-4; D is unresolved. The CDR3 has 14 residues. From germline, CDR1 is SGHNT and CDR2 YYREEE (reference sequence). The ends were cut back, 4 bases at V and 3 bases at J, with 10 bases in the middle. Written as DNA, the CDR3 is TGTGCCAGCAGCCCGGTCGGCCCTAATGAAAAACTGTTTTTT. Translated, it gives CASSPVGPNEKLFF.

Details on this clone: An end of the junction does not agree with germline; a read error may underlie this. The chain uses TRBV28 and TRBJ2-2; 7 nucleotides match TRBD2. Germline V gene lookup returns CDR1 MDHEN and CDR2 SYDVKM. The CDR3 is 14 residues long. This CDR3 is CASIQGGNSGELFF. The CDR3 nucleotides read TGTGCCAGCATCCAGGGAGGGAACAGCGGGGAGCTGTTTTTT.

This clone is a singleton in its sample. The chain combines TRBV25-1 with TRBJ2-1; D possibly corresponds to TRBD1 (8 bases). The CDR3 is made up of 14 amino acids. Trimming cost V 5 bases and J 7 bases, with 15 bases left between them. CDR1 and CDR2 from the germline V gene are MGHDK and SYGVNS. CDR3 region: CASSTTGGGNEQFF. As DNA, the CDR3 is TGTGCCAGCAGTACTACAGGGGGGGGGAATGAGCAGTTCTTC.

V is TRBV5-1 and J is TRBJ1-6; D is undetermined. Trimming pared 0 bases from V and 0 bases from J, leaving 10 bases between. The CDR3 length is 17 residues. Looked up from germline, CDR1 is SGHRS and CDR2 is YFSETQ. The CDR3 loop reads CASSLETLSSYNSPLHF. CDR3 in DNA: TGCGCCAGCAGCTTGGAAACGCTCAGCTCCTATAATTCACCCCTCCACTTT.

The chain is built from TRBV10-1 and TRBJ2-1, with D possibly matching TRBD2 (6 bases). The V end lost 4 bases, the J end lost 8 bases, and 12 bases lay between the germline ends. CDR1 is WNHNN and CDR2 is SYGVQD in the germline V gene (reference sequence). CDR3 size: 13 residues. This CDR3 reads CASSVGGSHEQFF. DNA for the CDR3: TGCGCCAGCAGTGTAGGAGGGTCTCATGAGCAGTTCTTC.